The 5 T cell receptor beta chains listed next were all sequenced from one sample in a study of molecular identifiers for immune sequencing clone quantification. A single record per CDR3 protein comes from TCRdb applying MiXCR to the PCR reads. The sample has some 91,000 distinct CDR3 sequences, more than 20% seen once; the top ten hold 0.85% to 1%. The sample consisted of naive CD8+ T cells from blood, with Jurkat cell RNA spiked in. Stated subset: FACS-sorted CD8+CD4-CCR7+CD45RA+ naive T cells. The source is a human donor in good health. Some libraries in this study had Jurkat cell RNA spiked in.

The chain employs TRBV18 and TRBJ2-7; a possible D gene is TRBD2 (7 bases). CDR1 KGHSH and CDR2 LQKENI come from the germline V gene. Between the trimmed V and J ends, which lost 2 bases and 3 bases, there was a span of 17 bases. CDR3 length equals 16 residues. CDR3 protein: CASSPGGASQIYEQYF. The CDR3, as DNA: TGTGCCAGCTCACCAGGGGGGGCCAGCCAGATCTACGAGCAGTACTTC.

In its sample, this clonotype was seen a few times. One end of the junction fails to match germline, which may point to a read error. The rearrangement links TRBV27 to TRBJ2-1; 10 bases are a match to TRBD2. Germline V gene data show CDR1 as MNHEY and CDR2 as SMNVEV (reference sequence). The CDR3 contains 16 residues. The CDR3 region is CASSLSASGSYNEQFF. For the CDR3, the DNA is TGTGCCAGCAGCTTATCGGCTAGCGGGAGTTACAATGAGCAGTTCTTC.

This clonotype has just a few counts. This chain connects TRBV15 to TRBJ1-5; the D is unclear. V gave up 6 bases and J gave up 9 bases, with 12 bases separating them. CDR3 size: 12 residues. Germline loops: CDR1 LNHNV, CDR2 YYDKDF (reference sequence). CDR3 protein: CATSEVTGPQHF. The CDR3 DNA reads as TGTGCCACCAGTGAAGTCACGGGGCCCCAGCATTTT.

Only a few counts were recorded for this clonotype. It may be a read error: a sequence one base away is much more abundant. The chain links TRBV4-3 to TRBJ2-7; no firm D call. There are 13 residues in the CDR3. Germline V gene lookup returns CDR1 LGHNA and CDR2 YSLEER. V was clipped by 0 bases and J by 4 bases, with 7 bases between them. The CDR3 here is CASSQDAIYEQYF. CDR3 nucleotides: TGCGCCAGCAGCCAAGATGCGATTTACGAGCAGTACTTC.

A word on this clonotype: A much larger clone sits a single nucleotide away, making a read error possible. The J gene is TRBJ1-5, the V gene TRBV5-8; D may be TRBD1 (6 bases). Germline loops: CDR1 SGHTS, CDR2 YDEGEE. The CDR3 extends over 16 amino acids. Trimming pared 4 bases from V and 4 bases from J, leaving 18 bases between. The CDR3 DNA follows: TGTGCCAGCAGCACGGCCGCGGAGAGGGGGAATCAGCCCCAGCATTTT. Protein: CASSTAAERGNQPQHF.